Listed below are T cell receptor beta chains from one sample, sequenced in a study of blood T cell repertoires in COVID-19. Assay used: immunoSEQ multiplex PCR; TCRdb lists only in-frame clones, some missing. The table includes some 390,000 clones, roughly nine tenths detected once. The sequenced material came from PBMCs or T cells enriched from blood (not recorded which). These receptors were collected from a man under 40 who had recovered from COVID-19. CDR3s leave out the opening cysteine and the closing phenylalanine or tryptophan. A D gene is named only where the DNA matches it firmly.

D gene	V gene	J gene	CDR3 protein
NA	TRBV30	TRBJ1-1	AWSTWGEKAF
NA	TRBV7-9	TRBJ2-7	ASSGGPLSSYEQY
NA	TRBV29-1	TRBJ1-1	VGRNTEAF
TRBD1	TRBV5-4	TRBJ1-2	ASSLVEGASGYT
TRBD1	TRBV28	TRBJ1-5	ASRHTGVQPQH
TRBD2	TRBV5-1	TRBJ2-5	ASSVTSGRALIRQETQY
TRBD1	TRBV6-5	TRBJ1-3	ASTPTGGGNTIY
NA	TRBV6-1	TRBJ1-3	ASSEDSSGNTIY
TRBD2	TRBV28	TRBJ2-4	ASSRWGSGNTKNIQY
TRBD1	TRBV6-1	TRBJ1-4	ASSEGRQGGATNEKLF
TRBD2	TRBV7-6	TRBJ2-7	ASSLRASGRGAFYEQY
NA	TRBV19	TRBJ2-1	ASSNGGDYNEQF
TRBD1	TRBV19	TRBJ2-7	ASSMSQGGFYEQY
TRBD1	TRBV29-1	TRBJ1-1	SVRAGGGEAF
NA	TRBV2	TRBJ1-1	ASGDWHNTEAF
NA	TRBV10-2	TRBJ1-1	ATLPVGISNTEAF
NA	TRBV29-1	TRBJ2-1	SVLTRDSF
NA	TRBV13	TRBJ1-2	ASSSAREVLSGYT
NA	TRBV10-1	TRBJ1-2	ASSESDRNYGYT
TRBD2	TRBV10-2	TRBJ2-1	ASSEPGLASEQF
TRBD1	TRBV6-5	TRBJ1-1	ASSTGVTEAF
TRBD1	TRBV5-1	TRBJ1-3	ASSLGGQSAGRTIY
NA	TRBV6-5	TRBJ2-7	ASISGYEQY
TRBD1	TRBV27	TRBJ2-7	ASRLTGASSYEQY
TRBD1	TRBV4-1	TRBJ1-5	ASSQIERTGQH
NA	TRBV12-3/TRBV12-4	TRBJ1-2	ASSSDTDYGYT
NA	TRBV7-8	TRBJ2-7	ASSPTGYEQY
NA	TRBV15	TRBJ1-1	ATSRDRGNTEAF
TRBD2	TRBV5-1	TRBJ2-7	ASSWGQGGGSFGEQY